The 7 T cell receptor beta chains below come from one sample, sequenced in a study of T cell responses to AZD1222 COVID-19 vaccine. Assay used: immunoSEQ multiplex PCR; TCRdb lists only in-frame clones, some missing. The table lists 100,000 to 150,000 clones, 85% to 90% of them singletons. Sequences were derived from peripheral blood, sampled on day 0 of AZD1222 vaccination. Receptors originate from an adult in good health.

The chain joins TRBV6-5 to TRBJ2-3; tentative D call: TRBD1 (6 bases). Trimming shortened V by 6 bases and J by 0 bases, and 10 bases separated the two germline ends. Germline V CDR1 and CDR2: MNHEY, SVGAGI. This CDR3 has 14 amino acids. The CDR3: CASRKDSSTDTQYF. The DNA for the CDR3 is TGTGCCAGCAGGAAGGACAGTAGCACAGATACGCAGTATTTT.

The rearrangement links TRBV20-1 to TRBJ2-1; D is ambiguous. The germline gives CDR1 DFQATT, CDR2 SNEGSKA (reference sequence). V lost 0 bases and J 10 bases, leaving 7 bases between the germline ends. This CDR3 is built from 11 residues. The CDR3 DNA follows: TGCAGTGCTAGAGATGTGGGGGAGCAGTTCTTC. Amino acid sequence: CSARDVGEQFF.

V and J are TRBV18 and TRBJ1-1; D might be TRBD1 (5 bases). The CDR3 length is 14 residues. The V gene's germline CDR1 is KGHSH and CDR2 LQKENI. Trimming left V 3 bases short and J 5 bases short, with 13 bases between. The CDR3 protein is CASSPGAGRTEAFF. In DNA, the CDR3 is TGTGCCAGCTCACCGGGAGCAGGGCGGACTGAAGCTTTCTTT.

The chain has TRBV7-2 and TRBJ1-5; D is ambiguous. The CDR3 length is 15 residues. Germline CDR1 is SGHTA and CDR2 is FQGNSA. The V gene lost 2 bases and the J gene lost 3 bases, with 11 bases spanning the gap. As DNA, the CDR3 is TGTGCCAGCAGCTTATCCGGGGATTCCAATCAGCCCCAGCATTTT. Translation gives CASSLSGDSNQPQHF.

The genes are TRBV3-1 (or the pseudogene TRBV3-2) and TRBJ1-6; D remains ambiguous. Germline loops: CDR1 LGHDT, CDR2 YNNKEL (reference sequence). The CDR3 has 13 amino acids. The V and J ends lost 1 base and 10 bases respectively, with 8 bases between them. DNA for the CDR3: TGTGCCAGCAGCCAAGCCGAGGCATCACCCCTCCACTTT. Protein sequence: CASSQAEASPLHF.

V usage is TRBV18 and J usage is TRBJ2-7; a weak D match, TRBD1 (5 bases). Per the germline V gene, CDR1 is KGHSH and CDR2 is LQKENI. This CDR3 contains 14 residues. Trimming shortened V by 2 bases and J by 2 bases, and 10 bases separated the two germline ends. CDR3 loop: CASSPSRQTYEQYF. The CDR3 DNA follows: TGTGCCAGCTCACCATCGAGACAGACCTACGAGCAGTACTTC.

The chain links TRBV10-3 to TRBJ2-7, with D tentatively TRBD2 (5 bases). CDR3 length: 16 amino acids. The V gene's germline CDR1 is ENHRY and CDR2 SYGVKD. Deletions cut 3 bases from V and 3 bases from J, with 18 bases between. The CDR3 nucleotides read TGTGCCATCAGTGACCCCACCACTGGACTTTTCTACGAGCAGTACTTC. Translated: CAISDPTTGLFYEQYF.